Reported below is one T cell receptor (beta chain). Its antigen remains unknown. Sequencing was performed with immunoSEQ multiplex PCR; in TCRdb, only in-frame clones are kept and a portion is missing. The repertoire holds more than 2 million clones, with roughly 94% as singletons. These data are taken from a study of shared clonotypes between healthy human individuals. The CDR3 has 16 amino acids. The ends lost 4 bases at V and 3 bases at J; junction bases unmatched: 10. The germline CDR1 and CDR2 sequences are SEHNR and FQNEAQ (reference sequence). Study findings and constraints: Larger estimated richness was generally recorded for naive subsets relative to memory subsets.

CD45RO-negative CD8 cells positively selected for CCR7 made up the naive population, which excluded terminally differentiated effector memory CD45RA+ cells. This clonotype was sampled from a man between 18 and 29 years old in good health. Sequencing input: naive CD8+ T cells sorted from blood. The chain uses TRBV7-9 and TRBJ1-2; TRBD1 matches 8 bases. The CDR3 DNA reads TGTGCCAGCAGCTCAAGGATAGGACAGGGCGACTATGGCTACACCTTC. It translates to CASSSRIGQGDYGYTF.